The 21 T cell receptor beta chains presented below share a single source sample, sequenced in a study of T cell repertoires in cytomegalovirus infection. TCRdb recomputed calls from the reads with MiXCR, one row per CDR3 protein. The repertoire holds around 550,000 distinct CDR3 sequences, with approximately 26% as singletons. Material: PBMCs. All receptors come from a human donor in good health (CMV status not recorded). Some clones in this sample may be carry-over from other donors' samples.

This clonotype occurred many times. This chain uses TRBV7-2 with TRBJ2-7; 9 bases agree with TRBD2. The CDR3 has 15 residues. The germline CDR1 and CDR2 sequences are SGHTA and FQGNSA. The V and J ends lost 5 bases and 0 bases, in that order; junction bases with no gene match: 5. Written as DNA, the CDR3 is TGTGCCAGCAGCGACCGACTAGCGGACTCCTACGAGCAGTACTTC. Its protein product is CASSDRLADSYEQYF.

The chain uses TRBV4-1 and TRBJ2-2, with unresolved D. Germline CDR1 MGHRA, CDR2 YSYEKL. V was trimmed by 0 bases and J by 0 bases, leaving 11 bases between them. This CDR3 has 17 amino acids. The CDR3 spells CASSQELYSANTGELFF. CDR3 DNA sequence: TGCGCCAGCAGCCAAGAGTTATACTCAGCGAACACCGGGGAGCTGTTTTTT.

This clonotype showed up many times. DNA for the CDR3: TGTGCCAGCAGCTTGGGGACTGACAGGAAAGAGACCCAGTACTTC. Translation gives CASSLGTDRKETQYF. The genes are TRBV7-6 and TRBJ2-5; either TRBD1 or TRBD2 may fit D (6 bases each). Germline CDR1 and CDR2: SGHVS and FNYEAQ. The CDR3 consists of 15 residues. V was clipped by 3 bases and J by 3 bases, with 14 bases between them. The full variable domain, its missing parts supplied by reference TRBV7-6 and TRBJ2-5, is GAGVSQSPRYKVTKRGQDVALRCDPISGHVSLYWYRQALGQGPEFLTYFNYEAQQDKSGLPNDRFSAERPEGSISTLTIQRTEQRDSAMYRCASSLGTDRKETQYFGPGTRLLVL.

This clonotype was seen more than once but under ten times. The genes are TRBV11-3 and TRBJ1-5; TRBD1 might be the D (5 bases). Deletions cut 5 bases from V and 5 bases from J, with 10 bases between. Per germline, CDR1 SGHNT and CDR2 YENEEA. The CDR3 contains 13 residues. The CDR3 DNA sequence: TGTGCCAGCAGCACGGGGCCAGATCAGCCCCAGCATTTT. Translating gives CASSTGPDQPQHF.

This clonotype was counted once. Mismatch with germline at one junction end may stem from a read error. The chain uses TRBV19 and TRBJ2-2; D is perhaps TRBD2 (5 bases). The CDR3 runs 15 residues. CDR1 is LNHDA, CDR2 SQIVND, per germline (reference sequence). The chain's CDR3 is CASSMVRANTGKLFF. Here the CDR3 DNA reads TGTGCCAGTAGTATGGTGCGTGCGAACACCGGGAAGCTGTTTTTT.

This clonotype turned up a few times. The chain recombines TRBV20-1 with TRBJ1-3; D is possibly TRBD1 (5 bases). CDR1 is DFQATT, CDR2 SNEGSKA, per germline (reference sequence). Deletions cut 5 bases from V and 3 bases from J, with 14 bases between. The CDR3 loop spans 14 amino acids. The CDR3 loop reads CSAEGTDRGNTIYF. The CDR3 DNA reads as TGCAGTGCTGAAGGGACCGATCGTGGAAACACCATATATTTT.

The V call is TRBV19, the J call TRBJ1-5; no clear D. CDR1 is LNHDA, CDR2 SQIVND, per germline (reference sequence). The CDR3 totals 13 residues. Trimming removed 2 bases at V and 1 base at J, with 3 bases between. The CDR3 region has the DNA TGTGCCAGTAGTATATGGAGCAATCAGCCCCAGCATTTT. It encodes CASSIWSNQPQHF.

The chain has TRBV7-3 and TRBJ2-2; D is unclear. Germline values: CDR1 SGHTA, CDR2 FQGTGA. This CDR3 spans 17 amino acids. V dropped 1 base and J dropped 6 bases, with 18 bases sitting between them. DNA of the CDR3: TGTGCCAGCAGCTTAAACCTAGTGGACGGCCGGGCCGGGGAGCTGTTTTTT. Protein sequence: CASSLNLVDGRAGELFF. The entire variable domain, with the rest obtained from reference TRBV7-3 and TRBJ2-2, is as follows: GAGVSQTPSNKVTEKGKYVELRCDPISGHTALYWYRQSLGQGPEFLIYFQGTGAADDSGLPNDRFFAVRPEGSVSTLKIQRTERGDSAVYLCASSLNLVDGRAGELFFGEGSRLTVL.

This sequence joins TRBV28 and TRBJ2-3; the D gene is possibly TRBD2 (6 bases). Germline-derived CDR1 and CDR2 are MDHEN and SYDVKM. The CDR3 runs to 12 residues. Trimming removed 11 bases from V and 2 bases from J, with 11 bases in between. This chain's CDR3 is CAGGDPTDTQYF. The DNA for the CDR3 is TGTGCCGGAGGGGACCCCACAGATACGCAGTATTTT.

This clonotype was recorded once. This chain links TRBV6-1 with TRBJ2-3, with D possibly TRBD1 on 6 matching bases. The CDR3 runs 16 residues. V dropped 7 bases and J dropped 7 bases, with 24 bases sitting between them. Germline V gives CDR1 MNHNS, CDR2 SASEGT. CDR3 loop: CASKGGTGSNAYTQYF. CDR3 in DNA: TGTGCCAGCAAAGGTGGAACAGGGAGTAACGCCTATACGCAGTATTTT.

The CDR3 DNA is TGCAGTGCTGCAAACCCTACAGGGAACTATGGCTACACCTTC. The encoded protein is CSAANPTGNYGYTF. This sequence joins TRBV20-1 and TRBJ1-2, with a possible D match to TRBD1 (6 bases). Trimming shortened V by 5 bases and J by 2 bases, and 15 bases separated the two germline ends. CDR3 length: 14 amino acids. Germline V gene lookup returns CDR1 DFQATT and CDR2 SNEGSKA (reference sequence).

The rearrangement links TRBV7-3 to TRBJ2-1; 9 bases map to TRBD2. CDR1 SGHTA and CDR2 FQGTGA come from the germline V gene. Trimming cost V 2 bases and J 8 bases; bases outside gene matches: 4. This CDR3 is built from 14 residues. Here the CDR3 DNA reads TGTGCCAGCAGCTTAGCGGGAGGGCAGGATGAGCAGTTCTTC. It specifies CASSLAGGQDEQFF.

This clonotype was found many times. The J gene is TRBJ1-1, the V gene TRBV7-2; D call uncertain. Trimming left V 5 bases short and J 0 bases short, with 22 bases between. Per the germline V gene, CDR1 is SGHTA and CDR2 is FQGNSA. This CDR3 comprises 18 residues. The CDR3, as DNA: TGTGCCAGCAGCCCACGGGGAGTCACCCACCCCATGAACACTGAAGCTTTCTTT. Its protein is CASSPRGVTHPMNTEAFF.

This clonotype was seen only a few times. This chain links TRBV28 with TRBJ1-3; D might be TRBD1 (6 bases). Trimming removed 6 bases at V and 0 bases at J, with 12 bases between. The CDR3 runs 15 residues. Germline loops: CDR1 MDHEN, CDR2 SYDVKM. As DNA, the CDR3 is TGTGCCAGCAGCCCCGGGACACGCTCTGGAAACACCATATATTTT. This gives the protein CASSPGTRSGNTIYF.

This clonotype occurred once. The chain recombines TRBV25-1 with TRBJ2-5; 9 nucleotides align to TRBD2. This CDR3 comprises 15 residues. J was trimmed by 1 base and V by 2 bases; bases with no gene match: 2. Germline-derived CDR1 and CDR2 are MGHDK and SYGVNS. The CDR3 protein is CASSETSGSQETQYF. The DNA of the CDR3 is TGTGCCAGCAGTGAAACTAGCGGGTCCCAAGAGACCCAGTACTTC.

The J gene is TRBJ2-3, the V gene TRBV12-5, with 15 bases that match TRBD2. The CDR3 is 16 amino acids. V shed 4 bases, J shed 3 bases, and the junction held 2 bases outside the gene matches. Germline values: CDR1 LGHNT, CDR2 FRNRAP. The CDR3 protein is CASGSGTSGRTDTQYF. Here the CDR3 DNA reads TGTGCTAGTGGTTCCGGGACTAGCGGGAGGACAGATACGCAGTATTTT.

This chain connects TRBV3-1 to TRBJ1-1; TRBD1 is a possible D gene (6 bases). The CDR3 has 14 residues. Trimming pared 5 bases from V and 1 base from J, leaving 11 bases between. Germline CDR1 LGHDT, CDR2 YNNKEL (reference sequence). As DNA, the CDR3 is TGTGCCAGCAGCTCGGGACACCGGAACACTGAAGCTTTCTTT. Translation: CASSSGHRNTEAFF.

The sample holds many counts of this clonotype. This rearrangement joins TRBV12-3 or TRBV12-4 to TRBJ2-5, with D possibly being TRBD2 (5 bases). Trimming pared 6 bases from V and 7 bases from J, leaving 12 bases between. CDR3 length equals 12 residues. Here the CDR3 DNA reads TGTGCCAGCAGCCGAGACGCGGGGACCCAGTACTTC. Amino acid sequence: CASSRDAGTQYF.

The rearrangement uses TRBV7-8 and TRBJ2-7; 8 bases fit TRBD2. V was pared by 5 bases and J by 2 bases, with 8 bases of the junction left unmatched. The length of the CDR3 is 15 residues. Looked up from germline, CDR1 is SGHVS and CDR2 is FQNEAQ. As DNA, the CDR3 is TGTGCCAGCAGCCCCGTACTAGCGGTTCCCTACGAGCAGTACTTC. This sequence encodes CASSPVLAVPYEQYF.

The CDR3 nucleotides are TGCAGCGTTCGGCGGGACGGGCCAGATACGCAGTATTTT. Residues: CSVRRDGPDTQYF. The chain combines TRBV29-1 with TRBJ2-3; a weak D match, TRBD2 (6 bases). V was pared by 5 bases and J by 4 bases, with 13 bases between. The germline gives CDR1 SQVTM, CDR2 ANQGSEA. The CDR3 is 13 residues long.

This clonotype has just a few counts. The rearrangement joins TRBV6-2 or TRBV6-3 to TRBJ1-1, with D unclear. This CDR3 is built from 13 residues. V gave up 5 bases and J gave up 0 bases, with 7 bases separating them. The germline gives CDR1 MNHEY, CDR2 SVGEGT. The CDR3 DNA sequence: TGTGCCAGCAGTCCCGCGATGAACACTGAAGCTTTCTTT. It encodes CASSPAMNTEAFF.